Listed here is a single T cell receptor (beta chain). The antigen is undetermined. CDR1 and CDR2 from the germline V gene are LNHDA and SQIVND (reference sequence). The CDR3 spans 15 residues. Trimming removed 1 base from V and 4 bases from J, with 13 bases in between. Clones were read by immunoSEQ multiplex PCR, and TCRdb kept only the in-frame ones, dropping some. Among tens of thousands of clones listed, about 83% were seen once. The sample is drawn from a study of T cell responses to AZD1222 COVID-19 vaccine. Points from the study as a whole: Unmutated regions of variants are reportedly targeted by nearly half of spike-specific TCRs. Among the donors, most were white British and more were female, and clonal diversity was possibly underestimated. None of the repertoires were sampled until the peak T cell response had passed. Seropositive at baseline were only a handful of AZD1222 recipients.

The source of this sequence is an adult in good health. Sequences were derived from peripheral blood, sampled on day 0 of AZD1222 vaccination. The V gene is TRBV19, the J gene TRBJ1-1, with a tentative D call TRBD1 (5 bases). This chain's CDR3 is CASSIVGGSGTEAFF. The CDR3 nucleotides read TGTGCCAGTAGTATAGTGGGGGGATCCGGCACTGAAGCTTTCTTT.